The rows below give T cell receptor beta chains drawn from one sample of a study of T cells in Graves' hyperthyroidism and ophthalmopathy. TCRdb independently ran MiXCR on the multiplex PCR reads; one entry per CDR3 protein. The table has fewer than 450,000 distinct CDR3 sequences, about 17% seen once. The sequencing sample was made of blood. The receptors shown here come from a woman aged 25 to 45 with Graves' hyperthyroidism that later progressed to Graves' ophthalmopathy. Each CDR3 is given with its conserved first and last residue. Fields, in order: CDR3 DNA, CDR3 protein, J gene, D gene, CDR3 length, V gene, clone size. The D gene is left open where the match is weak. Clone sizes are given selectively: once, few, many, or a class where the clone is expanded.

TGTGCCAGCAGTTTCACCAAACAACTAGCGGTGCGTCAAGAGACCCAGTACTTC	CASSFTKQLAVRQETQYF	TRBJ2-5	TRBD2	18	TRBV28	.
TGCGCCAGCAGCTTGGGTCAGCGACATCCCGAAAAACTGTTTTTT	CASSLGQRHPEKLFF	TRBJ1-4	.	15	TRBV5-1	many
TGTGCCAGCAGCCTATTCCCGGGACTAGCGGGAGCACCCTCTGGGGCCAACGTCCTGACTTTC	CASSLFPGLAGAPSGANVLTF	TRBJ2-6	TRBD2	21	TRBV14	many
TGCGCCAGCAGCCCAGACCCGAACACTGAAGCTTTCTTT	CASSPDPNTEAFF	TRBJ1-1	.	13	TRBV5-1	few
TGCGCCAGCAGCTCGATGACTACAGCCCAAGAGACCCAGTACTTC	CASSSMTTAQETQYF	TRBJ2-5	.	15	TRBV5-1	many
TGTGCCAGCAGCTTTGGACAGCGCGGCGGGGAGCTGTTTTTT	CASSFGQRGGELFF	TRBJ2-2	.	14	TRBV11-3	many
TGTGCCGAACCCCTTGGGGGACAGGCGCCCGGATCGAACACCGGGGAGCTGTTTTTT	CAEPLGGQAPGSNTGELFF	TRBJ2-2	TRBD1	19	TRBV6-1	few
TGTGCCAGCAGCCGTGATTGGTCAGGGGGCGGCGAGCAGTACTTC	CASSRDWSGGGEQYF	TRBJ2-7	TRBD1	15	TRBV11-2	.
TGTGCCAGCAGCCAAGAACCGGGGGTCTATGGCTACACCTTC	CASSQEPGVYGYTF	TRBJ1-2	.	14	TRBV3-1	.
TGTGCCAGCAGCCCCAAAGGCGGGAGCTACAATGAGCAGTTCTTC	CASSPKGGSYNEQFF	TRBJ2-1	TRBD2	15	TRBV11-3	few
TGTGCCAGCAGCCCCCCAGGACTTAACCCGCCATACAATGAGCAGTTCTTC	CASSPPGLNPPYNEQFF	TRBJ2-1	.	17	TRBV7-9	few
TGTGCCAGCAGTTCGCCTTACTCCGGAGAGACCCAGTACTTC	CASSSPYSGETQYF	TRBJ2-5	.	14	TRBV27	.
TGTGCCAGCTCACCACCGGGGCTAGCGGGAGGGTCTGAGCAGTTCTTC	CASSPPGLAGGSEQFF	TRBJ2-1	TRBD2	16	TRBV18	few
TGTGCCACACAGGGGGCCTGGGAGGAGACCCAGTACTTC	CATQGAWEETQYF	TRBJ2-5	TRBD1	13	TRBV12-3/TRBV12-4	many
TGCGCCAGCAGCCAAGTATGGCGGAAGAACACTGAAGCTTTCTTT	CASSQVWRKNTEAFF	TRBJ1-1	.	15	TRBV4-1	.
TGTGCCAGCAGTTTTTGGAAAAGAGAGAACACTGAAGCTTTCTTT	CASSFWKRENTEAFF	TRBJ1-1	.	15	TRBV27	.
TGTGCCAGCAGTTACCGGATATCGGCGTCCCTCCACTTT	CASSYRISASLHF	TRBJ1-6	.	13	TRBV6-5	many
TGTGCCAGTAGTTCAAATCCTGCGGGTAACACTGAAGCTTTCTTT	CASSSNPAGNTEAFF	TRBJ1-1	.	15	TRBV19	.
TGTGCCAGCAGCTTAGTTGGCGGGGCTTCAGGAAACACCATATATTTT	CASSLVGGASGNTIYF	TRBJ1-3	.	16	TRBV11-2	many
TGTGCCAGCAGTTTTCCGACTAGCGGGAGTCCCTTCCAAGAGACCCAGTACTTC	CASSFPTSGSPFQETQYF	TRBJ2-5	TRBD2	18	TRBV28	many
TGTGCCAGCAGTCCTTTGGGGACTAGCGGGATCAATGAGCAGTTCTTC	CASSPLGTSGINEQFF	TRBJ2-1	TRBD2	16	TRBV6-1	few
TGTGCCAGCATGGGACAGGGAGGAGGGGCGCCCAAAAACATTCAGTACTTC	CASMGQGGGAPKNIQYF	TRBJ2-4	TRBD1	17	TRBV6-1	many
TGTGCCAGCAGTGAAGCGCTTCTTGGCGGGGCGAACACCGGGGAGCTGTTTTTT	CASSEALLGGANTGELFF	TRBJ2-2	.	18	TRBV6-1	.
TGTGCCAGCAGCTTAACGGGAGGGCCAACTCGCGAGCAGTACTTC	CASSLTGGPTREQYF	TRBJ2-7	TRBD2	15	TRBV11-2	many
TGTGCCAGCTCACCCCAGCGGGAGCAGGTAGATACGCAGTATTTT	CASSPQREQVDTQYF	TRBJ2-3	TRBD2	15	TRBV18	many
TGCGCCAGCAGCGAACGTTGGGACAGGGTTTACGAGCAGTTCTTC	CASSERWDRVYEQFF	TRBJ2-1	TRBD1	15	TRBV5-1	few
TGTGCCAGCAGCCTCCGGACAGGGGCAGATACGCAGTATTTT	CASSLRTGADTQYF	TRBJ2-3	TRBD1	14	TRBV11-2	.
TGTGCCACCGGGGAGGGGGGAGCCAAAAACATTCAGTACTTC	CATGEGGAKNIQYF	TRBJ2-4	.	14	TRBV10-3	.
TGTGCCAGCAGCAGGCAGGGTACCAACAATGAGCAGTTCTTC	CASSRQGTNNEQFF	TRBJ2-1	.	14	TRBV14	.
TGCGCCAGCAGCTTCCTCGCGAAACAGACTCGGGACTATGGCTACACCTTC	CASSFLAKQTRDYGYTF	TRBJ1-2	.	17	TRBV5-1	once
TGTGCCAGCAGTTACCCTCGGGAGGGACAGGGGGCTGGAGATACGCAGTATTTT	CASSYPREGQGAGDTQYF	TRBJ2-3	TRBD1	18	TRBV6-2/TRBV6-3	many
TGCGCCAGCAGCCAAGTCGGACAGGGTTCCCTAATGAACACTGAAGCTTTCTTT	CASSQVGQGSLMNTEAFF	TRBJ1-1	TRBD1	18	TRBV4-1	many
TGCAGTGCTTCAACTTCCGAGACGGTTCCCTACGAGCAGTACTTC	CSASTSETVPYEQYF	TRBJ2-7	.	15	TRBV20-1	many
TGTGCCAGCAGCTCGACCGGGACAGCCAACCTGGACTACGAGCAGTACTTC	CASSSTGTANLDYEQYF	TRBJ2-7	TRBD1	17	TRBV7-9	few
TGTGCCAGCAGTTACCTCCAGGGGGCAACCGGGGAGCTGTTTTTT	CASSYLQGATGELFF	TRBJ2-2	TRBD1	15	TRBV6-5	many
TGCGCCAGCAGCCAGAGGGACAGGGACTACGAGCAGTACTTC	CASSQRDRDYEQYF	TRBJ2-7	TRBD1	14	TRBV5-1	many
TGTGCCAGCAGCTTGGGGCTTTCTGAGCAGTACTTC	CASSLGLSEQYF	TRBJ2-7	.	12	TRBV11-2	.
TGTGCCAGCAGTTATTACGCAGAGAGAAAAGAGACCCAGTACTTC	CASSYYAERKETQYF	TRBJ2-5	.	15	TRBV6-1	many
TGCGCCAGCAGCGCTGCGGGACAGACTACCTACAATGAGCAGTTCTTC	CASSAAGQTTYNEQFF	TRBJ2-1	.	16	TRBV5-1	.
TGCGCCAGCAGCTTGGGCGGACAGTCCTACGAGCAGTACTTC	CASSLGGQSYEQYF	TRBJ2-7	.	14	TRBV5-1	.
TGCAGCGTTGGGGCGACAGGATACTATGGCTACACCTTC	CSVGATGYYGYTF	TRBJ1-2	.	13	TRBV29-1	.
TGCGCCAGCAGCCAAAAAGGGGCGGGACAGGGAGACATTCAGTACTTC	CASSQKGAGQGDIQYF	TRBJ2-4	TRBD1	16	TRBV4-1	many
TGTGCCAGTATCCCGAGACCTAACACCGGGGAGCTGTTTTTT	CASIPRPNTGELFF	TRBJ2-2	.	14	TRBV19	many
TGCGCCAGCAGGGACAGCAACTCCTACGAGCAGTACTTC	CASRDSNSYEQYF	TRBJ2-7	.	13	TRBV5-1	.
TGTGCCAGCTCACGGACCGTTGATGAAAAACTGTTTTTT	CASSRTVDEKLFF	TRBJ1-4	.	13	TRBV18	many
TGTGCCTGGAGCAGGGGGCTACAGGGTAGCGAGCAGTACTTC	CAWSRGLQGSEQYF	TRBJ2-7	TRBD1	14	TRBV30	many
TGCAGTGCTAGAGACGGGACCGACGAAATAACCCTCCACTTT	CSARDGTDEITLHF	TRBJ1-6	.	14	TRBV20-1	few
TGTGCCAGTAGTCCCATCTACACGACAGGGGATGGTGGCTACACCTTC	CASSPIYTTGDGGYTF	TRBJ1-2	TRBD1	16	TRBV19	.